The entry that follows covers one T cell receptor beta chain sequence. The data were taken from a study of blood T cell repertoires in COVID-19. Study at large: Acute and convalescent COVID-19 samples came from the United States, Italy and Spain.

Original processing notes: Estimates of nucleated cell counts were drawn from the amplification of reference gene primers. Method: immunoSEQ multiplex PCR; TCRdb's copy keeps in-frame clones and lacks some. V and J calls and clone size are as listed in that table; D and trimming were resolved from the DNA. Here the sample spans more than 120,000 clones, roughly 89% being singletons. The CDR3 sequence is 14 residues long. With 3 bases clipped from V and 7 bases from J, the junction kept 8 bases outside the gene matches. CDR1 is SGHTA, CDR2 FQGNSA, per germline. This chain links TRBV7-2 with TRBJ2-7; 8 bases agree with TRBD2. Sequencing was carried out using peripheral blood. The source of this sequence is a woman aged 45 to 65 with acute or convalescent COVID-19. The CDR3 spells CASSFQRERSEQYF. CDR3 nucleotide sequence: TGTGCCAGCAGCTTCCAGCGGGAGCGTTCAGAGCAGTACTTC.